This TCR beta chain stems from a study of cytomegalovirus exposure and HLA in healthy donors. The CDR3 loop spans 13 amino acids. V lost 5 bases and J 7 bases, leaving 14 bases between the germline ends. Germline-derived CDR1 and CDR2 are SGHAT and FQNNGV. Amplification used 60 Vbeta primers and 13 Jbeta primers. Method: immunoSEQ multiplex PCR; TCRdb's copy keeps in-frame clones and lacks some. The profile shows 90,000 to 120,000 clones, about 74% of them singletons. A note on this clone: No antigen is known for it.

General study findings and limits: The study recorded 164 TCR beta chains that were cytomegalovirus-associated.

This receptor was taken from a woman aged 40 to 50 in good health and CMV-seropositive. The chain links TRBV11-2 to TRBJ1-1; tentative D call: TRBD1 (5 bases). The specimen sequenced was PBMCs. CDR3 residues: CASSPTRGDEAFF. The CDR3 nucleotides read TGTGCCAGCAGCCCCACGCGGGGGGATGAAGCTTTCTTT.